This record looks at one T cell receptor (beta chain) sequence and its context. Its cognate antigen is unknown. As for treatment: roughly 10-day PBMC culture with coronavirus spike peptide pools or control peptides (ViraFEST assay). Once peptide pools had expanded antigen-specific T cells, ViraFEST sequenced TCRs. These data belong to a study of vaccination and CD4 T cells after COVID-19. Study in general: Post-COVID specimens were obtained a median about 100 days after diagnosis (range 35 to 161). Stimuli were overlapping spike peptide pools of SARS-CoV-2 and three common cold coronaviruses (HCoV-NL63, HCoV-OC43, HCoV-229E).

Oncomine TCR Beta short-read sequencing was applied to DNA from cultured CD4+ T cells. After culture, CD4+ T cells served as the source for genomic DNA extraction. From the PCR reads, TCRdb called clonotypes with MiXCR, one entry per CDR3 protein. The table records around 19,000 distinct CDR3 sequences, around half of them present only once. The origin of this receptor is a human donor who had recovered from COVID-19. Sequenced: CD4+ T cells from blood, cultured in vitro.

The CDR3 DNA sequence: TGTGCCAGCACAAACAGGGAAGGTGAGCAGTTCTTC. It yields the protein CASTNREGEQFF. V and J are TRBV6-4 and TRBJ2-1; D perhaps matches TRBD1 (6 bases). Germline CDR1 MRHNA, CDR2 SNTAGT. The CDR3 extends over 12 amino acids. Trimming removed 7 bases from V and 9 bases from J, with 13 bases in between.